These 14 T cell receptor beta chains were sequenced from one sample in a study of T cell repertoires in cytomegalovirus infection. TCRdb independently ran MiXCR on the reads; one entry per CDR3 protein. The table records about 600,000 distinct CDR3 sequences, 24% of them present only once. What was sequenced was CD8+ T cells from PBMCs. These receptor sequences come from a human donor in good health (CMV status not recorded). Some clones in this sample may be carry-over from other donors' samples.

In its sample, this clonotype was seen many times. The chain employs TRBV12-3 or TRBV12-4 and TRBJ2-2; D gene unclear. The CDR3 has 15 residues. Trimming shortened V by 2 bases and J by 4 bases, and 11 bases separated the two germline ends. As DNA, the CDR3 is TGTGCCAGCAGTTTATACGGAAGCTTCACCGGGGAGCTGTTTTTT. As protein: CASSLYGSFTGELFF.

This clonotype was counted only a few times. The V call is TRBV7-9, the J call TRBJ1-1, with D maybe TRBD1 (5 bases). CDR1 is SEHNR, CDR2 FQNEAQ, per germline (reference sequence). The ends were cut back, 3 bases at V and 0 bases at J, with 17 bases in the middle. There are 17 residues in the CDR3. The CDR3 DNA follows: TGTGCCAGCAGCTTTTTGCGGGGCGGGGGGGTGAACACTGAAGCTTTCTTT. Translated: CASSFLRGGGVNTEAFF.

The chain couples TRBV28 to TRBJ2-7; 7 positions agree with TRBD1. With V trimmed by 2 bases and J by 4 bases, 8 bases remained unmatched. This CDR3 spans 15 amino acids. Germline CDR1 reads MDHEN; CDR2 reads SYDVKM. The CDR3 nucleotides read TGTGCCAGCAGTTTAGATAGCAGGGACAGATACGAGCAGTACGTC. It yields the protein CASSLDSRDRYEQYV.

This clonotype was recorded many times. The genes are TRBV7-9 and TRBJ2-7; possibly TRBD2 for D (6 bases). Germline values: CDR1 SEHNR, CDR2 FQNEAQ (reference sequence). This CDR3 region has 13 residues. Trimming stripped 8 bases from V and 3 bases from J, with 14 bases between. The chain's CDR3 is CASGRGNNYEQYV. Written as DNA, the CDR3 is TGTGCCAGCGGCCGGGGGAATAACTACGAGCAGTACGTC.

Only a few counts were recorded for this clonotype. CDR3 sequence: CASSPFEGMNTEAFF. CDR3 DNA: TGCGCCAGCAGCCCTTTTGAGGGGATGAACACTGAAGCTTTCTTT. The V gene is TRBV4-3, the J gene TRBJ1-1, with D maybe TRBD1 (5 bases). With 4 bases removed from V and 0 bases from J, the gap between germline ends came to 12 bases. The CDR3 loop spans 15 amino acids. Germline CDR1 and CDR2: LGHNA and YSLEER.

This clonotype was recorded at least ten times. The rearrangement links TRBV7-2 to TRBJ2-1; D is unresolved. The CDR3 is 13 amino acids. V was cut by 6 bases and J by 0 bases, with 6 bases left in between. Germline CDR1 SGHTA, CDR2 FQGNSA. This chain's CDR3 is CASSRSSYNEQFF. In nucleotides, the CDR3 is TGTGCCAGCAGTCGGAGCTCCTACAATGAGCAGTTCTTC.

This clonotype was detected a few times. The chain combines TRBV6-5 with TRBJ2-1; D uncertain. The CDR3 runs to 16 residues. V was shortened by 3 bases and J by 1 base, with 13 bases between the two germline ends. Germline V lookup: CDR1 MNHEY, CDR2 SVGAGI. The DNA for the CDR3 is TGTGCCAGCAGTTATTCTTTGGCCGGTTCCTACAATGAGCAGTTCTTC. Translated: CASSYSLAGSYNEQFF.

This sequence joins TRBV7-6 and TRBJ1-6; 9 bases match TRBD1. CDR3 size: 16 residues. CDR1 is SGHVS, CDR2 FNYEAQ, per germline. V dropped 5 bases and J dropped 4; count of bases not matched to a gene: 6. The DNA of the CDR3 is TGTGCCAGCAGCCCCGGGACAGGGTTTTATAATTCACCCCTCCACTTT. Its translation: CASSPGTGFYNSPLHF.

This clonotype was detected many times. V usage is TRBV5-6 and J usage is TRBJ2-1; TRBD1 matches 8 bases. With V trimmed by 3 bases and J by 7 bases, 9 bases remained unmatched. This CDR3 spans 15 amino acids. Germline V gene lookup returns CDR1 SGHDT and CDR2 YYEEEE. The CDR3: CASSSWDRRTNEQFF. CDR3 nucleotide sequence: TGTGCCAGCAGCTCTTGGGACAGGCGTACAAATGAGCAGTTCTTC.

DNA of the CDR3: TGTGCCAGCAGCCCTGGGACGGGTTCCACTGAAGCTTTCTTT. Protein sequence: CASSPGTGSTEAFF. V usage is TRBV5-5 and J usage is TRBJ1-1; a weak D match, TRBD1 (5 bases). Trimming removed 4 bases from V and 4 bases from J, with 14 bases in between. The CDR3 totals 14 residues. Germline V gives CDR1 SGHKS, CDR2 YYEKEE (reference sequence).

The table lists this clonotype with many counts. The chain has TRBV10-1 and TRBJ2-7, with D perhaps given as TRBD1 or TRBD2 (5 bases each). The germline V gene has CDR1 WNHNN and CDR2 SYGVQD (reference sequence). V lost 3 bases, J lost 6 bases, and 18 bases lay in between. The CDR3 spans 15 residues. The CDR3 spells CASSDPRGPLGEQYF. The DNA of the CDR3 is TGCGCCAGCAGTGACCCGAGGGGACCCCTCGGCGAGCAGTACTTC.

This chain joins TRBV6-5 and TRBJ2-1; no clear D. Germline CDR1 is MNHEY and CDR2 is SVGAGI. The CDR3 is 11 amino acids. Trimming took 7 bases from V and 7 from J, leaving 8 bases between them. CDR3 DNA: TGTGCCAGCACTGCACGGAATGAGCAGTTCTTC. Residues: CASTARNEQFF.

This rearrangement joins TRBV27 to TRBJ1-1, with D possibly matching TRBD1 (6 bases). V dropped 5 bases and J dropped 0 bases, with 13 bases sitting between them. This CDR3 is 15 amino acids long. Germline V gene lookup returns CDR1 MNHEY and CDR2 SMNVEV (reference sequence). The CDR3 is CASSPPGHLNTEAFF. In DNA, the CDR3 is TGTGCCAGCAGTCCCCCGGGACATTTGAACACTGAAGCTTTCTTT.

This clonotype was seen more than once but under ten times. This chain links TRBV28 with TRBJ2-1; tentative D call: TRBD1 (5 bases). V shed 7 bases and J shed 7 bases, with 14 bases lying between them. There are 13 residues in the CDR3. Germline CDR1 is MDHEN and CDR2 is SYDVKM. The CDR3 protein is CASNPLGPNEQFF. CDR3 in DNA: TGTGCCAGCAATCCCTTGGGGCCGAATGAGCAGTTCTTC. Full variable domain (rest looked up from reference TRBV28 and TRBJ2-1): DVKVTQSSRYLVKRTGEKVFLECVQDMDHENMFWYRQDPGLGLRLIYFSYDVKMKEKGDIPEGYSVSREKKERFSLILESASTNQTSMYLCASNPLGPNEQFFGPGTRLTVL.